The entry that follows covers one TCR beta chain sequence. The data were obtained in a study of long-term antiretroviral therapy in people with HIV. V lost 4 bases, J lost 0 bases, and 5 bases stayed unmatched. Germline CDR1 is MDHEN and CDR2 is SYDVKM. The CDR3 loop spans 15 amino acids. Survey level was the resolution at which the v3.0 immunoSEQ assay ran. Libraries were prepared by immunoSEQ multiplex PCR; TCRdb keeps only in-frame clonotypes and omits some of them. The table has fewer than 25,000 clones, over 75% seen once; the top ten hold more than 5.5%. Without exception, participants with HIV were treated in the United States.

The chain links TRBV28 to TRBJ2-7; 8 bases line up with TRBD1. The sequence was obtained from a man aged 25-45 years with HIV. Sequenced here: unsorted PBMCs, sampled 1.5 years after starting antiretroviral therapy. CDR3 sequence (DNA): TGTGCCAGCAGTTCCGGACAGGGTGACTCCTACGAGCAGTACTTC. Protein sequence: CASSSGQGDSYEQYF.